This record concerns one TCR beta chain sequence. Germline values: CDR1 SGHTA, CDR2 FQGNSA. The CDR3 loop spans 13 amino acids. The V end lost 2 bases, the J end lost 2 bases, and 6 bases lay between the germline ends. The sample comes from a study of control samples from healthy donors and cancer patients. Sequencing used immunoSEQ multiplex PCR; TCRdb keeps in-frame clones, though not all of them. This table has tens of thousands of clones, roughly 89% appearing once. This sequence joins TRBV7-2 and TRBJ1-2, with D hard to call. The sample consisted of PBMCs. The receptor comes from a woman aged 50 to 65 with colorectal cancer. The CDR3 sequence is CASSLIQNYGYTF. The CDR3 DNA reads TGTGCCAGCAGCTTAATTCAGAACTATGGCTACACCTTC.